One and the same sample provided the 8 T cell receptor beta chains below, sequenced in a study of shared clonotypes between healthy human individuals. Data came from immunoSEQ multiplex PCR; TCRdb stores just in-frame clones and leaves some out. This table has roughly 1,500,000 clones, 95% to 99% appearing once. The sample consisted of naive CD4+ T cells sorted from blood. The subset denotes: CD45RA+ positively selected. Every receptor here comes from a man younger than 45 in good health.

This clone came up once. This chain's CDR3 is CASSLYAGDGNEQFF. For the CDR3, the DNA is TGCGCCAGCAGCCTTTATGCAGGGGACGGCAATGAGCAGTTCTTC. The chain joins TRBV5-1 to TRBJ2-1, with D perhaps TRBD1 (6 bases). With 4 bases removed from V and 6 bases from J, the gap between germline ends came to 17 bases. The V gene's germline CDR1 is SGHRS and CDR2 YFSETQ. The CDR3 loop spans 15 amino acids.

The chain couples TRBV7-9 to TRBJ2-1, with TRBD1 as a possible D gene (6 bases). The CDR3 extends over 14 amino acids. Trimming took 5 bases from V and 5 from J, leaving 13 bases between them. CDR1 and CDR2 from the germline V gene are SEHNR and FQNEAQ (reference sequence). CDR3 sequence reads: CASSTGQYNNEQFF. Written as DNA, the CDR3 is TGTGCCAGCAGCACAGGACAGTATAACAATGAGCAGTTCTTC.

The chain employs TRBV21-1 and TRBJ2-3; the DNA was not used to check the table's D call, TRBD2. TRBV21-1 is noted as a pseudogene. There are 17 residues in the CDR3. DNA for the CDR3: TGTGCCAGCAGCAAGGGGGTGGAGCGGGAGAACACAGATACGCAGTATTTT. Translating gives CASSKGVERENTDTQYF.

The chain combines TRBV11-3 with TRBJ2-3; the match to TRBD2 covers 8 bases. CDR3 length: 15 residues. The J segment lost 6 bases and the V segment lost 4 bases, leaving 9 bases of the junction unmatched. The V gene's germline CDR1 is SGHNT and CDR2 YENEEA. CDR3 DNA: TGTGCCAGCAGCTCGGGGACTAGTTTAACGGATACGCAGTATTTT. This codes for CASSSGTSLTDTQYF.

The rearrangement links TRBV10-1 to TRBJ1-1; D is ambiguous. The CDR3 extends over 13 amino acids. Germline V gives CDR1 WNHNN, CDR2 SYGVQD (reference sequence). V was shortened by 5 bases and J by 4 bases, with 11 bases between the two germline ends. CDR3: CASSTGSSTEAFF. The CDR3 DNA is TGCGCCAGCAGTACGGGTTCGTCCACTGAAGCTTTCTTT.

The chain combines TRBV25-1 with TRBJ1-4; D gene unclear. The V gene's germline CDR1 is MGHDK and CDR2 SYGVNS. The CDR3 is made up of 11 amino acids. The ends were cut back, 8 bases at V and 7 bases at J, with 8 bases in the middle. The CDR3 sequence is CASAWGEKLFF. CDR3 nucleotide sequence: TGTGCCAGCGCCTGGGGTGAAAAACTGTTTTTT.

This clone appeared once. The chain employs TRBV5-4 and TRBJ2-7; 7 bases align to TRBD1. Losses at the gene ends were 3 bases for V and 5 bases for J; bases not matched to a gene: 5. From germline, CDR1 is SGHNT and CDR2 YYREEE (reference sequence). The CDR3 runs to 13 residues. In DNA, the CDR3 is TGTGCCAGCAGCTGGCAGGGGGTCGACGAGCAGTACTTC. Its translation: CASSWQGVDEQYF.

The chain couples TRBV2 to TRBJ2-1; D unresolved. Trimming took off 8 bases at V and 1 base at J, with 9 bases between the two ends. Germline V gene lookup returns CDR1 SNHLY and CDR2 FYNNEI. The CDR3 is 13 amino acids. The CDR3 spells CASLTSSYNEQFF. For the CDR3, the DNA is TGTGCCAGCCTAACGAGTTCCTACAATGAGCAGTTCTTC.